This T cell receptor beta chain was profiled in a study of CD8 T cells in Susac syndrome. At the level of the study: The sequenced Susac syndrome patients included more than five who had clinically active disease and roughly 8 who were in remission.

An amount of RNA that ranged from 0.5 to 1 ug was reverse transcribed with random hexamers. Amplification of TCR beta CDR3 spanned 54 Vbeta and 13 Jbeta via immunoSEQ multiplex PCR. Using its own MiXCR run on the immunoSEQ multiplex PCR reads, TCRdb lists one record per CDR3 protein. Among 150,000 to 200,000 distinct CDR3 sequences listed, roughly 95% were seen once. The CDR3 spans 15 residues. The germline CDR1 and CDR2 sequences are DFQATT and SNEGSKA (reference sequence). J lost 2 bases, V lost 5 bases, and 9 bases had no gene match. Sequencing of TCR beta covered CD8+ and CD4+ T cells obtained from blood. TEMRA cells were FACS-enriched and CD8+ and CD4+ T cells negatively isolated.

The receptor comes from a human donor with Susac syndrome. The sample consisted of CD4+ T cells from PBMCs. This chain links TRBV20-1 with TRBJ2-4; 7 bases map to TRBD1. The CDR3: CSAARQGQPKNIQYF. The CDR3 DNA sequence: TGCAGTGCTGCCCGACAGGGCCAACCCAAAAACATTCAGTACTTC.